The source of this TCR beta chain is a study of blood T cell repertoires in COVID-19. Per the authors' pipeline: Counts of nucleated cells, estimated from reference gene primer amplification, were obtained. Here immunoSEQ multiplex PCR was the method, and the copy in TCRdb shows in-frame clones only, minus some. From that table come the V and J calls and clone size; the DNA was used to work out D and trimming. The sample shows about 76,000 clones, less than 90% of them seen only once. The clonotype comes from a human donor in a cohort sampled during active COVID-19. The sample consisted of peripheral blood.

The CDR3 DNA sequence: TGTGCCAGTAGTATACAGGACGAGCAGTACTTC. This translates into CASSIQDEQYF. The chain joins TRBV19 to TRBJ2-7; D unresolved. Germline loops: CDR1 LNHDA, CDR2 SQIVND (reference sequence). Trimming removed 2 bases at V and 5 bases at J, with 4 bases between. This CDR3 region has 11 residues.